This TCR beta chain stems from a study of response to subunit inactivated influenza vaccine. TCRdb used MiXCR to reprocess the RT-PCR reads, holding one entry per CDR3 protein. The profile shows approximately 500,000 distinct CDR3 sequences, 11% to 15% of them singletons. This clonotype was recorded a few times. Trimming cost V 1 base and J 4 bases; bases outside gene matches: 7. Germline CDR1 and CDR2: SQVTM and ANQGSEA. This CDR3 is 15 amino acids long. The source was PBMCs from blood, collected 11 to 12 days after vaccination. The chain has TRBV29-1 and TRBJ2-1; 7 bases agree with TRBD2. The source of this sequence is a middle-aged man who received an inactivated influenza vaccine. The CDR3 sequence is CSVEGGDYPYNEQFF. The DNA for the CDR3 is TGCAGCGTTGAAGGGGGGGACTACCCTTACAATGAGCAGTTCTTC.